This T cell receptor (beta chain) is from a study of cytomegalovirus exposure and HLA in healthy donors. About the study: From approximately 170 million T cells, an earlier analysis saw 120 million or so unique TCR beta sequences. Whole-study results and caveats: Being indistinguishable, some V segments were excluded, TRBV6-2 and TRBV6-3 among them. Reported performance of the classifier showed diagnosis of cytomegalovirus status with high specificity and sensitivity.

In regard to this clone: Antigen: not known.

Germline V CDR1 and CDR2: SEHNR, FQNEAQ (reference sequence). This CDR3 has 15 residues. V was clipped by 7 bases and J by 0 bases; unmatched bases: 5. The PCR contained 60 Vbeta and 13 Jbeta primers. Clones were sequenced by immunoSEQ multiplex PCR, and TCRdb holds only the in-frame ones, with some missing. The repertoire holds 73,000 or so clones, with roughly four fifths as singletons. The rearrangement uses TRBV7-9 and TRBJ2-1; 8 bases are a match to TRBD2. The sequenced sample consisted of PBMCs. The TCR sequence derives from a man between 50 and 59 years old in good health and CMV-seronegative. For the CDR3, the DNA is TGTGCCAGCACCGCAAGCGGGAGCTCCTACAATGAGCAGTTCTTC. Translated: CASTASGSSYNEQFF.